This TCR beta chain came from a study of T cell responses to AZD1222 COVID-19 vaccine. Study-wide context: Combined were second doses at about 4 or about 12 weeks.

Study-wide findings and caveats: At baseline, just five or six AZD1222 recipients tested seropositive. Spike-specific TCR repertoires showed rising breadth and depth after two AZD1222 doses.

CDR1 and CDR2 (germline): KGHSH, LQKENI. V dropped 1 base and J dropped 1; count of bases not matched to a gene: 1. The CDR3 covers 15 residues. With regard to this clone: Antigen: not known.

TCRdb's copy holds only in-frame clones and misses some; the assay was immunoSEQ multiplex PCR. The sample has more than 95,000 clones, 80% to 90% seen once. The receptor's source is an adult in good health. Material: peripheral blood, obtained on day 0 of AZD1222 vaccination. This sequence joins TRBV18 and TRBJ1-1; TRBD1 matches 9 bases. Here the CDR3 DNA reads TGTGCCAGCTCACCACGGGACAGGGCGAACACTGAAGCTTTCTTT. Amino acids: CASSPRDRANTEAFF.